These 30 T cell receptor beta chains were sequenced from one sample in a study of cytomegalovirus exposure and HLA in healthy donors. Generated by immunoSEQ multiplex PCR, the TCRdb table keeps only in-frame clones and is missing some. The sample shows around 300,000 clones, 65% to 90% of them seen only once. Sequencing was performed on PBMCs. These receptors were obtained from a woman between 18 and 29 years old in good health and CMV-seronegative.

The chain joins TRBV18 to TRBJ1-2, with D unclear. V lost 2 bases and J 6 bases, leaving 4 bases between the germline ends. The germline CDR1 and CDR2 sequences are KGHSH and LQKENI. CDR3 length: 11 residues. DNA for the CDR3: TGTGCCAGCTCACCAAGCAATGGCTACACCTTC. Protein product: CASSPSNGYTF.

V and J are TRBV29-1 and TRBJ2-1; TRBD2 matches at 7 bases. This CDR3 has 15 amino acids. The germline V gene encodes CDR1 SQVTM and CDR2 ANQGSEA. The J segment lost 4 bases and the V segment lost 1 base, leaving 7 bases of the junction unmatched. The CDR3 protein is CSVEVGLADYNEQFF. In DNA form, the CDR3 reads TGCAGCGTTGAAGTTGGCCTAGCGGATTACAATGAGCAGTTCTTC.

For the CDR3, the DNA is TGCAGCGTTGTGGAGACAGGGGATTCACCCCTCCACTTT. Translated, it gives CSVVETGDSPLHF. The chain carries TRBV29-1 and TRBJ1-6; 8 bases are a match to TRBD1. The J segment lost 8 bases and the V segment lost 4 bases, leaving 4 bases of the junction unmatched. The CDR3 runs to 13 residues. CDR1 and CDR2 (germline): SQVTM, ANQGSEA.

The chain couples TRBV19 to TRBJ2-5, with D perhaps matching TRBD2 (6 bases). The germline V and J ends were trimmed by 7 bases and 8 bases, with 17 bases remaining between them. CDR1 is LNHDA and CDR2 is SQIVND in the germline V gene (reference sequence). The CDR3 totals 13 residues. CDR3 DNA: TGTGCCAGTAAAGGAGGGGAAGGAGAAACCCAGTACTTC. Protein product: CASKGGEGETQYF.

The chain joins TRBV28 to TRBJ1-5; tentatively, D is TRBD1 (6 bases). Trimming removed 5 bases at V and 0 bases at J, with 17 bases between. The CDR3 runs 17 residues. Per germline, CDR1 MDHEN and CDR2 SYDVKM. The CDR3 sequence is CASSQSTTGPSNQPQHF. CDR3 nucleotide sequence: TGTGCCAGCAGTCAATCAACGACAGGCCCTAGCAATCAGCCCCAGCATTTT. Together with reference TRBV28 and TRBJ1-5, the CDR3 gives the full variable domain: DVKVTQSSRYLVKRTGEKVFLECVQDMDHENMFWYRQDPGLGLRLIYFSYDVKMKEKGDIPEGYSVSREKKERFSLILESASTNQTSMYLCASSQSTTGPSNQPQHFGDGTRLSIL.

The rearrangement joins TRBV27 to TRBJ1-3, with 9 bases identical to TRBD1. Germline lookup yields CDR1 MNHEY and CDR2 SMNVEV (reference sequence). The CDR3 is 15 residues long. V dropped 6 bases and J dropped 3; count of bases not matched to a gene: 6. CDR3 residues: CASRDRGKGGNTIYF. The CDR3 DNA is TGTGCCAGCAGGGACAGGGGAAAAGGTGGAAACACCATATATTTT.

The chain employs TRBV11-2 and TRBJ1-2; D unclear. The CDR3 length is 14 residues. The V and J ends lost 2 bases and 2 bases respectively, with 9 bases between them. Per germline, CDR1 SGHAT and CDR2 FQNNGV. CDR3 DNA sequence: TGTGCCAGCAGCTTAAACAGTCTCAACTATGGCTACACCTTC. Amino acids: CASSLNSLNYGYTF.

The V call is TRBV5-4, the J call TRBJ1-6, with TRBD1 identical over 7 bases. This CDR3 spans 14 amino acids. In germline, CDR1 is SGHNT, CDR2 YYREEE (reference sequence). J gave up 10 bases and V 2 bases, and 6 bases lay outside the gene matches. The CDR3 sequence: CASSLRTGKSPLHF. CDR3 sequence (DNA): TGTGCCAGCAGCTTAAGGACAGGAAAGTCACCCCTCCACTTT.

CDR3 DNA sequence: TGTGCCTGGAGTCAACCGAGGGAGCAGTTCTTC. Its translation: CAWSQPREQFF. The chain has TRBV30 and TRBJ2-1, with D uncertain. Germline V gives CDR1 GTSNPN, CDR2 SVGIG (reference sequence). This CDR3 is built from 11 residues. With 2 bases removed from V and 10 bases from J, the gap between germline ends came to 9 bases.

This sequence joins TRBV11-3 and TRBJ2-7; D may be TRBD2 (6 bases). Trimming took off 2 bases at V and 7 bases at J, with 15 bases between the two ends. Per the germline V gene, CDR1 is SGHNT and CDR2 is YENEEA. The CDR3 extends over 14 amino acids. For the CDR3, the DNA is TGTGCCAGCAGCTTACGGGGCGCTGGGGGGGAGCAGTACTTC. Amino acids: CASSLRGAGGEQYF.

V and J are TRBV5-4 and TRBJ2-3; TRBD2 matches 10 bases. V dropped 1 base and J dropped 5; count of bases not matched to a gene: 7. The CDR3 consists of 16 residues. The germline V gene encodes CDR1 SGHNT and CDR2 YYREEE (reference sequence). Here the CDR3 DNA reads TGTGCCAGCAGCTTGCTAGTAGCGGGGGGCAGAGATACGCAGTATTTT. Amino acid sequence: CASSLLVAGGRDTQYF.

The CDR3 reads CASSLDSPSGTHTF. The DNA of the CDR3 is TGTGCCAGCAGCTTGGACAGCCCCTCGGGTACCCACACCTTC. The chain carries TRBV7-8 and TRBJ1-2, with D maybe TRBD1 (6 bases). Germline V gene sequence: CDR1 SGHVS, CDR2 FQNEAQ. The CDR3 contains 14 residues. Trimming left V 3 bases short and J 12 bases short, with 20 bases between.

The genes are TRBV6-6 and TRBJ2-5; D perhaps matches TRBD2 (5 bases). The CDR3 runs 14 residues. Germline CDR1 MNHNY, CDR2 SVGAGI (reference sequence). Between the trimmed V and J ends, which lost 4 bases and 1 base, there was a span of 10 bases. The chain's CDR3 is CASSSTNLQETQYF. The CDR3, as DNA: TGTGCCAGCAGTTCGACTAACCTCCAAGAGACCCAGTACTTC.

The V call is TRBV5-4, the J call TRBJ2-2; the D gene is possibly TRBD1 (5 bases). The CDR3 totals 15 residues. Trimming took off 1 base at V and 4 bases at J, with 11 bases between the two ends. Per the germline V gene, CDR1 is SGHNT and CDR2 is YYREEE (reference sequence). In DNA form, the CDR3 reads TGTGCCAGCAGCTTGATGGGGCTCGGCACCGGGGAGCTGTTTTTT. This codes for CASSLMGLGTGELFF.

The CDR3 nucleotides are TGTGCCAGCAGCCGACTAGCGGGGGAAGAGACCCAGTACTTC. It is translated as CASSRLAGEETQYF. The rearrangement links TRBV9 to TRBJ2-5; 12 nucleotides line up with TRBD2. V lost 4 bases and J lost 3; bases outside the gene matches: 1. CDR3 length: 14 amino acids. Per germline, CDR1 SGDLS and CDR2 YYNGEE.

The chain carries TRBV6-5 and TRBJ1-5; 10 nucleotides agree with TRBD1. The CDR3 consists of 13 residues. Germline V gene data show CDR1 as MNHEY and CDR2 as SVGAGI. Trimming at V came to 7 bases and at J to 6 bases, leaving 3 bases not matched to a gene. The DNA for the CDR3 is TGTGCCAGCACCGGACAGGGGGGTCAGCCCCAGCATTTT. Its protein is CASTGQGGQPQHF.

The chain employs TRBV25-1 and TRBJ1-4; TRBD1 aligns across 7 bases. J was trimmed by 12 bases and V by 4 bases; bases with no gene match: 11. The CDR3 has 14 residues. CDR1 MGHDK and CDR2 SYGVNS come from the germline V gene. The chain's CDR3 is CASSATGFFEELFF. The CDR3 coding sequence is TGTGCCAGCAGTGCGACAGGGTTTTTTGAGGAACTGTTTTTT.

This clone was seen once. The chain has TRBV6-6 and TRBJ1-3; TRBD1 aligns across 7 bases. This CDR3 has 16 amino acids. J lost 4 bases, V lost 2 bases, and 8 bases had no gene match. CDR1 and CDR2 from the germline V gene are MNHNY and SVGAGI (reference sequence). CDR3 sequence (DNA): TGTGCCAGCAGTTACGGGGACAGTCGGGAAGGAAACACCATATATTTT. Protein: CASSYGDSREGNTIYF.

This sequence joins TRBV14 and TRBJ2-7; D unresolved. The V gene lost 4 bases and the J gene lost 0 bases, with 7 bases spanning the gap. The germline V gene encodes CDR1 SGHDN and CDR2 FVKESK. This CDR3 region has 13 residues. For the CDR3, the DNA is TGTGCCAGCAGCCTCTACAGCTCCTACGAGCAGTACTTC. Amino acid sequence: CASSLYSSYEQYF.

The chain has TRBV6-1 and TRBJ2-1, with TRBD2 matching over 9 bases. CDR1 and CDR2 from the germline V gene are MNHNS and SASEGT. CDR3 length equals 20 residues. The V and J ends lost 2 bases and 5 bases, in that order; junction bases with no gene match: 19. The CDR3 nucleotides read TGTGCCAGCAGTGAATTGAGCGGGAGGCCACGTGACAATACCCACAATGAGCAGTTCTTC. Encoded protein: CASSELSGRPRDNTHNEQFF.

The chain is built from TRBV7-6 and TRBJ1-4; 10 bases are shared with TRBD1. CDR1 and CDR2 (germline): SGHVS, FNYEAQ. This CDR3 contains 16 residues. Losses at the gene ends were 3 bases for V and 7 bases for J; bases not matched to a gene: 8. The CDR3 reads CASSFRGDRGTEKLFF. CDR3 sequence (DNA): TGTGCCAGCAGCTTCAGAGGGGACAGGGGTACTGAAAAACTGTTTTTT.

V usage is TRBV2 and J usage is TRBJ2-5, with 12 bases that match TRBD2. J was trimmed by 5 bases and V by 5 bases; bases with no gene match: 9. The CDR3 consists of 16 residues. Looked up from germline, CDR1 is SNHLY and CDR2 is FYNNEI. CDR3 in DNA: TGTGCCAGCAGTTCTAGCGGGGGGGCGATTCAGGAGACCCAGTACTTC. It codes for CASSSSGGAIQETQYF.

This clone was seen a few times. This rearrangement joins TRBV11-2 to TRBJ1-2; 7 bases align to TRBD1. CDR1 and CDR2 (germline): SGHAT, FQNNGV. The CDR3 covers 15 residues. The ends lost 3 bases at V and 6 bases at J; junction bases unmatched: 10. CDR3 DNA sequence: TGTGCCAGCAGCTTTCTTCCAGGGGGAACAAATGGCTACACCTTC. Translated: CASSFLPGGTNGYTF.

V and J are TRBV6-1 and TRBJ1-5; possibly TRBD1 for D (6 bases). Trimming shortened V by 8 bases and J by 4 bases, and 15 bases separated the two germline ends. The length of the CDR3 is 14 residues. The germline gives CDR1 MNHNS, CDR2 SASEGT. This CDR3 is CASLGWQGNQPQHF. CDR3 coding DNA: TGTGCCAGCCTGGGGTGGCAGGGGAATCAGCCCCAGCATTTT.

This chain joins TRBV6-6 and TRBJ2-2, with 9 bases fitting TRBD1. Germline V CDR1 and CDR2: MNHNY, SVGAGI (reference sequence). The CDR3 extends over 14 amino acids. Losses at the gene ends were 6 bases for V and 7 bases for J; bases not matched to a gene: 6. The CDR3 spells CASRRDRVNGELFF. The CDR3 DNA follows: TGTGCCAGCAGAAGGGACAGGGTTAACGGGGAGCTGTTTTTT.

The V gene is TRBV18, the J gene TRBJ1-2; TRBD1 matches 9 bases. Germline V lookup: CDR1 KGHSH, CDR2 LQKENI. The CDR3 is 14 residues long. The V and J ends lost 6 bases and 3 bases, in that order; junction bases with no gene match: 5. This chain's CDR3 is CASSLQGADYGYTF. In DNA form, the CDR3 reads TGTGCCAGCTCTTTACAGGGGGCCGACTATGGCTACACCTTC.

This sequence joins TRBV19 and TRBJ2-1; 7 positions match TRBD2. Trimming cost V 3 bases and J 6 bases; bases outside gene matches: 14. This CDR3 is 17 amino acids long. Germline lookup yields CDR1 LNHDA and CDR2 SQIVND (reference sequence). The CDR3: CASSILAGVSPRNEQFF. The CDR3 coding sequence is TGTGCCAGTAGTATTTTGGCGGGAGTCTCCCCACGCAATGAGCAGTTCTTC.

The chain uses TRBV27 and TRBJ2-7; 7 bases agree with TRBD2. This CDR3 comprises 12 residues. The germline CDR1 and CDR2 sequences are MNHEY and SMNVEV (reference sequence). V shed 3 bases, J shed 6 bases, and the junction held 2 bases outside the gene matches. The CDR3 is CASSLGGGEQYF. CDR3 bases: TGTGCCAGCAGTTTGGGCGGGGGCGAGCAGTACTTC.

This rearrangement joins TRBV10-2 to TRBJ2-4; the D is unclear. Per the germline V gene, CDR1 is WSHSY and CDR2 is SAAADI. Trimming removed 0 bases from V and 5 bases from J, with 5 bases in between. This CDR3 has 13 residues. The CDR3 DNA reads TGCGCCAGCAGTGAGTCGTCGGAAAACATTCAGTACTTC. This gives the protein CASSESSENIQYF.

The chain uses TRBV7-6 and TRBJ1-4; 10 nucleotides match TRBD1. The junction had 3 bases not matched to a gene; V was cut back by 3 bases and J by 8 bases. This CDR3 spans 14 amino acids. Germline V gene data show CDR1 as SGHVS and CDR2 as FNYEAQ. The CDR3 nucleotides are TGTGCCAGCAGCTTTGGGACAGGGGTCGAAAAACTGTTTTTT. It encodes CASSFGTGVEKLFF.